This T cell receptor beta chain was sequenced for a study of identifying expanded T cells in peripheral blood (dated by TCRdb to between 2019 and 2020). For the wider study: Technical replicates were generated by sequencing separate aliquots of the same genomic DNA pool, with four replicates compared pairwise.

During the collection period, no immune events, such as infections, were documented for the healthy donors. Blood repertoires from healthy donors were used as a training cohort for calibrating time-dependent variance in a beta-binomial model of differential abundance of T-cell clones. The training cohort comprised approximately 10 healthy donors, 3 female and 7 male. The donors were between roughly 25 and 70 years old, with an average age of 43 years. Whole blood was collected from each healthy donor at three time points spaced two to three weeks apart and obtained from a commercial supplier. For immunosequencing, genomic DNA was extracted from unsorted whole blood. A remark on this clone: This receptor's antigen is unknown. The record has no base qualities; no much larger clone is one base away.

The germline V gene (reference sequence) supplies CDR1 SEHNR and CDR2 FQNEAQ. Clipping removes 8 bases from V and 5 bases from J, with 15 as the unmatched junction base count. The CDR3, from cysteine to phenylalanine, totals 16 residues. This entry keeps only the CDR3 DNA: 48 bases, framed from base 1. Here is what the overall study found, with its caveats: For all healthy donors, the variance in clone template counts between roughly 2-week samples rose significantly as total template count increased. The binomial model flagged around 1.2 differentially abundant clones between technical replicates but around 15 over approximately 2 weeks and around 19 over approximately 4 weeks. Across all healthy-donor time intervals, the beta-binomial model significantly lowered both the number of clones called differentially abundant and the false-positive rate. The authors expected that over much longer intervals, such as months to years, biological variance in healthy repertoires might increase even further.

The immunoSEQ Assay, which uses bias-controlled multiplex PCR amplification of genomic DNA, was used to profile TCRbeta CDR3 regions. The authors processed their data as follows. The absolute abundance of each unique TCRbeta CDR3 region was quantified after sequences were collapsed and filtered. Two models were used to test differential abundance: a binomial model (Fisher-equivalent) and a beta-binomial model that adds time-dependent variance fitted from healthy donors. Any clone with fewer than 5 combined templates was excluded, and a clone was called differentially abundant if its Benjamini-Hochberg FDR was below 0.01. Using the form v = (b*log(k)+a)^2, the beta-binomial variance was modeled as a function of the total template count across the two samples. TCRdb holds this immuneACCESS table with in-frame rearrangements only. Some clones are missing; in checked studies, unresolved V genes explain under half, and the rest has no known cause. V and J calls and clone size are those listed in that table; D and trimming were worked out from the DNA. Within this sample are 100,000 or so clones, with over 75% of them counted one time only. The leading ten clones occupy 5.5% of the sample.

This chain joins TRBV7-9 to TRBJ1-5, with 7 bases matching TRBD1. The clonotype originates from a person between 18 and 75 years old in good health. Sequenced: blood. The CDR3 reads as follows: CASDTQGGTDYQPQHF. The DNA is TGTGCCAGCGATACGCAGGGCGGGACAGACTATCAGCCCCAGCATTTT.